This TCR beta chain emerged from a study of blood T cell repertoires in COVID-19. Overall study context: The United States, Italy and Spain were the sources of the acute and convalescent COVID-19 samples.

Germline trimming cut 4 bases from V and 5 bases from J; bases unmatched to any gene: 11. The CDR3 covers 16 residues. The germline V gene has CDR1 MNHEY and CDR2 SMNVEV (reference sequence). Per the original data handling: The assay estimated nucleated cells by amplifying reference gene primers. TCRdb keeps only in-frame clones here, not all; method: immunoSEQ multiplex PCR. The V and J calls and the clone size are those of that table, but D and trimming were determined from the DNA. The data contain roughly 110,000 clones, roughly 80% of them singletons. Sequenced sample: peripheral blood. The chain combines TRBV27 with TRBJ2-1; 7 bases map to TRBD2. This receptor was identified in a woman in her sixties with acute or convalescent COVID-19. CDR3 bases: TGTGCCAGCAGTTCTCCTTGGCGGGGGACTGACAATGAGCAGTTCTTC. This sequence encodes CASSSPWRGTDNEQFF.